These T cell receptor beta chains were read from a single sample in a study of cytomegalovirus exposure and HLA in healthy donors. Repertoires were generated with immunoSEQ multiplex PCR, while TCRdb's copy carries only in-frame clones and drops some. The table has 150,000 to 200,000 clones, 75% to 80% seen once. Material: PBMCs. These receptors were taken from a woman younger than 45 in good health and CMV-seropositive. CDR3s include the opening cysteine and the closing phenylalanine or tryptophan. D genes are given only for firm matches. Expanded clones get a size class; other rows say once, few or many, or leave the size out.

d_gene | len | j_gene | abundance | v_gene | CDR3nt | CDR3aa
TRBD2 | 14 | TRBJ2-3 | few | TRBV28 | TGTGCCAGTTTAAGCGGGGGGTACACAGATACGCAGTATTTT | CASLSGGYTDTQYF
. | 16 | TRBJ2-7 | . | TRBV4-1 | TGCGCCAGCAGCCAAGAAACCAACTGGGCCACCTACGAGCAGTACTTC | CASSQETNWATYEQYF
. | 14 | TRBJ2-7 | . | TRBV7-9 | TGTGCCAGCAGCGCCCACAGGGGGGGCGACGAGCAGTACTTC | CASSAHRGGDEQYF
TRBD1 | 14 | TRBJ2-7 | once | TRBV28 | TGTGCCAGCAGTCCCCCGGGACAGATCTACGAGCAGTACTTC | CASSPPGQIYEQYF
. | 14 | TRBJ2-7 | . | TRBV19 | TGTGCCAGTAGACCCGGGAACAGGGACTACGAGCAGTACTTC | CASRPGNRDYEQYF
TRBD2 | 15 | TRBJ2-7 | . | TRBV4-1 | TGCGCCAGCAGCCAAAACCCGGGAGGATACTACGAGCAGTACTTC | CASSQNPGGYYEQYF
TRBD1 | 15 | TRBJ1-2 | . | TRBV2 | TGTGCCAGCGAGAGAGGACAGGGACCTAACTATGGCTACACCTTC | CASERGQGPNYGYTF
TRBD1 | 15 | TRBJ2-7 | . | TRBV10-2 | TGCGCCAGCAGTGGGGGGACAGGGGGCTTGGACGAGCAGTACTTC | CASSGGTGGLDEQYF
. | 14 | TRBJ2-5 | . | TRBV5-4 | TGTGCCAGCAGCATCTGGACAGTTCAAGAGACCCAGTACTTC | CASSIWTVQETQYF
TRBD1 | 16 | TRBJ2-4 | . | TRBV2 | TGTGCCAGCAGTGAGGAAGGGGGCTCGGCCAAAAACATTCAGTACTTC | CASSEEGGSAKNIQYF
TRBD1 | 14 | TRBJ1-2 | . | TRBV7-9 | TGTGCCAGCAGCGGACAGGGTTTGGACTATGGCTACACCTTC | CASSGQGLDYGYTF
TRBD1 | 15 | TRBJ2-5 | few | TRBV6-5 | TGTGCCAGCAGCCCACAGGGGGCAGGTGGGGAGACCCAGTACTTC | CASSPQGAGGETQYF
TRBD1 | 15 | TRBJ1-3 | . | TRBV4-1 | TGCGCCAGCAGCCTATCGGACAGGGGTGGAAACACCATATATTTT | CASSLSDRGGNTIYF
. | 15 | TRBJ2-5 | . | TRBV11-2 | TGTGCCAGCAGCCTAGAGGGGGGGCGCAGGGAGACCCAGTACTTC | CASSLEGGRRETQYF
. | 15 | TRBJ2-7 | . | TRBV18 | TGTGCCAGCTCCCCGGAGGCAGGGGCAGACAACGAGCAGTACTTC | CASSPEAGADNEQYF
. | 11 | TRBJ2-3 | . | TRBV27 | TGTGCCAGCAGCTTAGGGGGACAGCAGTATTTT | CASSLGGQQYF
TRBD2 | 15 | TRBJ2-1 | . | TRBV28 | TGTGCCAGCAGCGCTTCTAGCGGGAAAGGGTGGGAGCAGTTCTTC | CASSASSGKGWEQFF
. | 16 | TRBJ1-1 | . | TRBV9 | TGTGCCAGCAGCGTAGCTACCGGGGATTGGGACACTGAAGCTTTCTTT | CASSVATGDWDTEAFF
. | 12 | TRBJ2-5 | . | TRBV28 | TGTGCCAGCAGACGAGAGCAAGAGACCCAGTACTTC | CASRREQETQYF
. | 14 | TRBJ1-1 | . | TRBV4-1 | TGCGCCAGCAGCCCTCCTAACTGGAACACTGAAGCTTTCTTT | CASSPPNWNTEAFF
. | 16 | TRBJ1-6 | . | TRBV6-5 | TGTGCCAGCAGTTACTCGGGCCAGGGTGGTAATTCACCCCTCCACTTT | CASSYSGQGGNSPLHF
. | 14 | TRBJ2-3 | once | TRBV5-1 | TGCGCCAGCAGCCGAGGGGGGGCCACAGATACGCAGTATTTT | CASSRGGATDTQYF
TRBD1 | 15 | TRBJ1-1 | . | TRBV7-3 | TGTGCCAGCAGCGAACAGGGGTCTTTGAACACTGAAGCTTTCTTT | CASSEQGSLNTEAFF
. | 15 | TRBJ2-5 | . | TRBV7-5 | TGTGCCAGAAGGGGGACAGGGGGTCCCGGAGAGACCCAGTACTTC | CARRGTGGPGETQYF
TRBD2 | 15 | TRBJ2-5 | once | TRBV18 | TGTGCCAGCTCAATGATGGCTAGCGGGATGGAGACCCAGTACTTC | CASSMMASGMETQYF
. | 11 | TRBJ2-7 | . | TRBV5-6 | TGTGCCAGCAGCCTACGAAGAGAGCAGTACTTC | CASSLRREQYF
TRBD1 | 16 | TRBJ2-2 | . | TRBV6-6 | TGTGCCAGCAGTAAACCTCGGGACAGGGCTACCGGGGAGCTGTTTTTT | CASSKPRDRATGELFF
. | 13 | TRBJ2-5 | once | TRBV5-4 | TGTGCCAGCAGCTTGGGACTACAAGAGACCCAGTACTTC | CASSLGLQETQYF
TRBD1 | 15 | TRBJ2-5 | . | TRBV5-6 | TGTGCCAGCAGCCTTCTGGGACAGGGACCCGAGACCCAGTACTTC | CASSLLGQGPETQYF